This T cell receptor beta chain emerged from a study of beta chain features in type 1 diabetes. Broader study findings: Type 1 diabetes patients had moderately but significantly shorter TCRB CDR3s in all four CD4+ subsets. Sequencing of cDNA might inflate the share of cells that strongly express TCR.

Expressed TCRB transcripts were sequenced, since all the RNA that had been isolated was reverse transcribed. Profiling relied on immunoSEQ multiplex PCR, and the TCRdb table lists in-frame clones only, not all of them. The sample holds more than 550,000 clones, around an eighth seen once. As regards this clone: Its antigen is undetermined.

Trimming took off 1 base at V and 8 bases at J, with 11 bases between the two ends. Germline loops: CDR1 SEHNR, CDR2 FQNEAQ (reference sequence). The CDR3 totals 13 residues. On average, the one heparinised blood draw given by each donor was approximately 0.12 L. Specimen: naive CD4+ T cells from blood. The rearrangement joins TRBV7-9 to TRBJ1-1; D gene unclear. The TCR comes from a man in his late teens or twenties with type 1 diabetes. The CDR3 DNA follows: TGTGCCAGCAGCTTAGAAGCCCCAGGAGAAGCTTTCTTT. Protein sequence: CASSLEAPGEAFF.